The 16 T cell receptor beta chains reported below all come from one sample, sequenced in a study of blood T cell repertoires in COVID-19. The assay was immunoSEQ multiplex PCR, and TCRdb's table has in-frame clones only and misses some. The data hold some 250,000 clones, with about 80% observed a single time. Sequencing was carried out using peripheral blood. These receptors originate from a woman of 80 years or more with acute or convalescent COVID-19.

The chain links TRBV2 to TRBJ1-4; D not resolved. Germline loops: CDR1 SNHLY, CDR2 FYNNEI. V was trimmed by 9 bases and J by 8 bases, leaving 16 bases between them. The CDR3 contains 13 residues. Here the CDR3 reads CASQIPNSEKLFF. The CDR3, as DNA: TGTGCCAGTCAAATCCCCAATTCCGAAAAACTGTTTTTT.

The V gene is TRBV12-5, the J gene TRBJ1-3; 10 bases agree with TRBD1. Losses at the gene ends were 6 bases for V and 0 bases for J; bases not matched to a gene: 17. Looked up from germline, CDR1 is LGHNT and CDR2 is FRNRAP. The CDR3 is 20 residues long. The CDR3 spells CASGLAGDRGRPYSGNTIYF. CDR3 DNA sequence: TGTGCTAGTGGCCTAGCAGGGGACAGGGGTCGGCCTTACTCTGGAAACACCATATATTTT.

This chain connects TRBV30 to TRBJ2-6; perhaps TRBD2 as D (5 bases). Germline values: CDR1 GTSNPN, CDR2 SVGIG (reference sequence). Trimming left V 2 bases short and J 4 bases short, with 6 bases between. The CDR3 has 13 amino acids. As DNA, the CDR3 is TGTGCCTGGAGTCGGGGAGGGGCCAACGTCCTGACTTTC. Protein: CAWSRGGANVLTF.

The rearrangement uses TRBV6-5 and TRBJ2-3, with a weak D call TRBD1 (7 bases). CDR1 is MNHEY, CDR2 SVGAGI, per germline. This CDR3 region has 14 residues. The V gene lost 5 bases and the J gene lost 4 bases, with 13 bases spanning the gap. In DNA form, the CDR3 reads TGTGCCAGCAGTAGAGACAGGGAGGCAGATACGCAGTATTTT. Protein sequence: CASSRDREADTQYF.

V is TRBV10-1 and J is TRBJ1-2; D may be TRBD1 (6 bases). The CDR3 is 15 amino acids. Trimming removed 4 bases from V and 4 bases from J, with 16 bases in between. Germline CDR1 reads WNHNN; CDR2 reads SYGVQD (reference sequence). Written as DNA, the CDR3 is TGCGCCAGCAGTGGGAGGAAGGGGGTGGTCTATGGCTACACCTTC. Translation: CASSGRKGVVYGYTF.

V gene TRBV5-1 combines with J gene TRBJ2-3, with 9 bases fitting TRBD2. Germline trimming cut 4 bases from V and 0 bases from J; bases unmatched to any gene: 3. The germline CDR1 and CDR2 sequences are SGHRS and YFSETQ. The CDR3 length is 15 residues. As DNA, the CDR3 is TGCGCCAGCAGCATTAGCGGGAGCAGCACAGATACGCAGTATTTT. Protein product: CASSISGSSTDTQYF.

The table lists this clone with many counts. The chain has TRBV6-5 and TRBJ2-2; 11 bases line up with TRBD2. V was pared by 3 bases and J by 7 bases, with 4 bases of the junction left unmatched. Germline CDR1 MNHEY, CDR2 SVGAGI. CDR3 length: 15 residues. The CDR3 protein is CASSYSGGAGGELFF. In nucleotides, the CDR3 is TGTGCCAGCAGTTATAGCGGGGGGGCAGGCGGGGAGCTGTTTTTT.

This clone has only a few counts. This chain links TRBV3-1 (or the pseudogene TRBV3-2) with TRBJ2-5; 7 bases match TRBD2. Losses at the gene ends were 6 bases for V and 1 base for J; bases not matched to a gene: 8. Germline V lookup: CDR1 LGHDT, CDR2 YNNKEL (reference sequence). The CDR3 has 15 amino acids. The CDR3 DNA follows: TGTGCCAGCAGTTACTTAGCGGGCCTCCAAGAGACCCAGTACTTC. This codes for CASSYLAGLQETQYF.

V usage is TRBV19 and J usage is TRBJ2-3; 9 nucleotides line up with TRBD1. This CDR3 comprises 16 residues. The germline gives CDR1 LNHDA, CDR2 SQIVND (reference sequence). Germline trimming cut 6 bases from V and 4 bases from J; bases unmatched to any gene: 11. Here the CDR3 DNA reads TGTGCCAGTAGGCAACGGACAGGGGATGGGGCAGATACGCAGTATTTT. Amino acid sequence: CASRQRTGDGADTQYF.

The chain recombines TRBV2 with TRBJ2-5, with 9 bases matching TRBD1. Germline V gene sequence: CDR1 SNHLY, CDR2 FYNNEI. The V segment lost 5 bases and the J segment 3 bases; nucleotides outside the gene matches: 4. The CDR3 is 14 residues long. In DNA form, the CDR3 reads TGTGCCAGCAGTTCGACAGGGGGAAAAGAGACCCAGTACTTC. Translated: CASSSTGGKETQYF. The entire variable domain, with the rest obtained from reference TRBV2 and TRBJ2-5, is as follows: EPEVTQTPSHQVTQMGQEVILRCVPISNHLYFYWYRQILGQKVEFLVSFYNNEISEKSEIFDDQFSVERPDGSNFTLKIRSTKLEDSAMYFCASSSTGGKETQYFGPGTRLLVL.

This clone appeared many times. The sample carries other DNA sequences with the same CDR3. The chain joins TRBV28 to TRBJ1-6, with 9 bases that match TRBD1. The CDR3 length is 13 residues. Germline lookup yields CDR1 MDHEN and CDR2 SYDVKM. Trimming took 6 bases from V and 6 from J; bases not matched to a gene: 0. The CDR3, as DNA: TGTGCCAGCAGGGGACAGGGTAATTCACCCCTCCACTTT. Encoded protein: CASRGQGNSPLHF.

This clone was detected once. V is TRBV6-5 and J is TRBJ1-5; tentatively, D is TRBD1 (5 bases). Trimming removed 8 bases at V and 4 bases at J, with 18 bases between. CDR1 is MNHEY and CDR2 is SVGAGI in the germline V gene. The CDR3 covers 15 residues. The CDR3: CASQDMTASNQPQHF. CDR3 DNA sequence: TGTGCCAGCCAAGATATGACAGCATCAAATCAGCCCCAGCATTTT.

The CDR3 reads CASRRNQPQHF. The CDR3 coding sequence is TGCGCCAGCAGGAGAAATCAGCCCCAGCATTTT. The gene calls are TRBV23-1 and TRBJ1-5; D unclear. TRBV23-1 is marked as an open reading frame, function uncertain. The CDR3 is 11 amino acids. Trimming cost V 6 bases and J 4 bases, with 4 bases left between them.

V and J are TRBV19 and TRBJ1-4, with TRBD1 matching over 8 bases. The germline V gene has CDR1 LNHDA and CDR2 SQIVND (reference sequence). This CDR3 has 16 amino acids. V shed 6 bases, J shed 8 bases, and the junction held 14 bases outside the gene matches. The CDR3 DNA reads TGTGCCAGTAGCACCCTCCGGACAGGGCCGGGGGAAAAACTGTTTTTT. Its translation: CASSTLRTGPGEKLFF.

The chain joins TRBV7-2 to TRBJ2-5, with 11 bases matching TRBD2. V shed 2 bases, J shed 2 bases, and the junction held 4 bases outside the gene matches. Germline V gene lookup returns CDR1 SGHTA and CDR2 FQGNSA. The length of the CDR3 is 16 residues. DNA for the CDR3: TGTGCCAGCAGCTTAAGCGTAGCGGGGGGGCAAGAGACCCAGTACTTC. This translates into CASSLSVAGGQETQYF.

This clone was seen just once. This chain links TRBV5-3 with TRBJ1-3, with D uncertain. TRBV5-3 is identified as an open reading frame with a role that is uncertain. The CDR3 sequence is 14 residues long. V lost 2 bases and J 4 bases, leaving 10 bases between the germline ends. CDR3 residues: CARSLLGFGNTIYF. The CDR3 DNA sequence: TGTGCCAGAAGCTTATTGGGCTTCGGAAACACCATATATTTT.